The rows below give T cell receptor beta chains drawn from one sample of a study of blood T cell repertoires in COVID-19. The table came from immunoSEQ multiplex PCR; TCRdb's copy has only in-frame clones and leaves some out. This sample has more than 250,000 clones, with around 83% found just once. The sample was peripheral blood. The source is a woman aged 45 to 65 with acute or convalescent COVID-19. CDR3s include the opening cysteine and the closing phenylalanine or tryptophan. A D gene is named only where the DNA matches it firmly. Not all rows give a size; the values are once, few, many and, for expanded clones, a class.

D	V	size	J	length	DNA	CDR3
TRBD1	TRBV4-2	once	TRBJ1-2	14	TGTGCCAGCAGCCGCCGGGACAGGGGGGACGGCTACACCTTC	CASSRRDRGDGYTF
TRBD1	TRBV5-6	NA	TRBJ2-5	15	TGTGCCAGCAGCTCTGTAGACAGGGTGAGGGAGACCCAGTACTTC	CASSSVDRVRETQYF
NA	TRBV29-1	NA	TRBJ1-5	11	TGCAGCGTTGAAGTGGGGGGGGCCCAGCATTTT	CSVEVGGAQHF
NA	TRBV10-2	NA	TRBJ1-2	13	NA	CASSGLAVDGYTF
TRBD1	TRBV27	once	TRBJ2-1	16	TGTGCCAGCGTTAAAAGGGGACAGGGCTCCTACAATGAGCAGTTCTTC	CASVKRGQGSYNEQFF
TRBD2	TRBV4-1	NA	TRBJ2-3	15	TGCGCCAGCAGCTGGGCTAGCGGATACACAGATACGCAGTATTTT	CASSWASGYTDTQYF
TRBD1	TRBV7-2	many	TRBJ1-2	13	TGTGCCAGCAGCTTCGGGACAGCGGATGGCTACACCTTC	CASSFGTADGYTF
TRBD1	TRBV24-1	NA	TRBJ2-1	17	TGTGCCACCAGTGATCCGACAGGGGGTAGGTCCTACAATGAGCAGTTCTTC	CATSDPTGGRSYNEQFF
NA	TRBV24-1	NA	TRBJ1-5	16	TGTGCCACCAGCGTCAGGGTAAGCAAGAGCAATCAGCCCCAGCATTTT	CATSVRVSKSNQPQHF
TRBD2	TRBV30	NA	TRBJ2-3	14	TGTGCCACCTCCGGCATAGCGGGAGGAGATACGCAGTATTTT	CATSGIAGGDTQYF
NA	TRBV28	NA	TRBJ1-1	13	TGTGCCAGCGTCGGTGTAGAGAACACTGAAGCTTTCTTT	CASVGVENTEAFF
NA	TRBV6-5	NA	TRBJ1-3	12	TGTGCCAGCCTCGGTAATGGAAACACCATATATTTT	CASLGNGNTIYF
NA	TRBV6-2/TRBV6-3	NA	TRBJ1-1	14	TGTGCCAGCAGTTACTTCACAGGCTCGAACGAAGCTTTCTTT	CASSYFTGSNEAFF
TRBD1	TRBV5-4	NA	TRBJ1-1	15	TGTGCCAGCAGCTTGGACAGGGGGCTAAGGACTGAAGCTTTCTTT	CASSLDRGLRTEAFF
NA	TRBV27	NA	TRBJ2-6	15	TGTGCCAGCAGCCGCAGTTTCTCTGGGGCCAACGTCCTGACTTTC	CASSRSFSGANVLTF
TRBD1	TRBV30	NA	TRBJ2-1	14	TGTGCCTGGAGATACGGGACAGGGTACAATGAGCAGTTCTTC	CAWRYGTGYNEQFF
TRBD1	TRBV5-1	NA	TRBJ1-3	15	TGCGCCAGCAGCTCACAGGGGGACACTGGAAACACCATATATTTT	CASSSQGDTGNTIYF
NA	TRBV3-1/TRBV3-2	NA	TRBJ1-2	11	TGTGCCAGCAGCTACACCTATGGCTACACCTTC	CASSYTYGYTF
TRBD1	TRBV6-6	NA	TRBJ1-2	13	TGTGCCAGCAGTTCCGGGACAGGGGGCGGCTACACCTTC	CASSSGTGGGYTF
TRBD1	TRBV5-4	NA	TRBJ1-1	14	TGTGCCAGCACCACGGGACAGTTAAACACTGAAGCTTTCTTT	CASTTGQLNTEAFF
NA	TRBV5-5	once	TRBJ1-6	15	TGTGCCAGCAGCCCCCTGGGGCAAATGGATTCACCCCTCCACTTT	CASSPLGQMDSPLHF
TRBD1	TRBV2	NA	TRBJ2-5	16	TGTGCCAGCAGTGAAGCGCTCGGGACAGGGCGGGAGACCCAGTACTTC	CASSEALGTGRETQYF
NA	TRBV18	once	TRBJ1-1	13	TGTGCCAGCTCACTAGACAAGAACACTGAAGCTTTCTTT	CASSLDKNTEAFF
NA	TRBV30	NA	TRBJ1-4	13	TGTGCCTGGAACAGGATAAGGAACGAAAAACTGTTTTTT	CAWNRIRNEKLFF
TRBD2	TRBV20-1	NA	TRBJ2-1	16	TGCAGTGCTAGTGCTAGCGGGGCCAACTCCTACAATGAGCAGTTCTTC	CSASASGANSYNEQFF
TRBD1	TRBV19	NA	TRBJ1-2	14	TGTGCCAGTATAGACAGGGGACGCAACTATGGCTACACCTTC	CASIDRGRNYGYTF
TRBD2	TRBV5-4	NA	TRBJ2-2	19	TGTGCCAGCAGCTTGCCCCAACTTGAGAGCGGGAGGCGCACCGGGGAGCTGTTTTTT	CASSLPQLESGRRTGELFF
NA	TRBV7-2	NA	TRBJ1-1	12	TGTGCCAGCAGCACTATCGGCGGGTCAGCTTTCTTT	CASSTIGGSAFF
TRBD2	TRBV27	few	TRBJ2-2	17	TGTGCCAGCAGTTTGCTAAAAGCGGGAGGGTTTACCGGGGAGCTGTTTTTT	CASSLLKAGGFTGELFF
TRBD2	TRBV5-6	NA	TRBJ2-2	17	TGTGCCAGCAGCTTGTACAGCGGGGGGGCTTGGACCGGGGAGCTGTTTTTT	CASSLYSGGAWTGELFF
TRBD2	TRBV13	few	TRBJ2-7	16	TGTGCCAGCAGCCCCGGGACTAGCAGTCACTCCTACGAGCAGTACTTC	CASSPGTSSHSYEQYF
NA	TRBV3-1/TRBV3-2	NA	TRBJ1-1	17	TGTGCCAGCAGCCAAGATGGGTGGGATCGAGGAGGCACTGAAGCTTTCTTT	CASSQDGWDRGGTEAFF